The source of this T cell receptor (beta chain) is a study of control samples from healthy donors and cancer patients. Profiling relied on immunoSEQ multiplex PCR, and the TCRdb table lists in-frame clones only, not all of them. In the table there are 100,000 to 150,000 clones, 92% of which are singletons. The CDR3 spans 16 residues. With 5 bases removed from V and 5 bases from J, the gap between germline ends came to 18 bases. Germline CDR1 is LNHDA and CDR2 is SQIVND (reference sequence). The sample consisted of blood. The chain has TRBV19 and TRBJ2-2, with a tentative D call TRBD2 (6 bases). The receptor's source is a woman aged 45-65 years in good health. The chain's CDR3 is CASSPILAVQTGELFF. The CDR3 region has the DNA TGTGCCAGTAGTCCCATACTAGCAGTCCAAACCGGGGAGCTGTTTTTT.